These 17 T cell receptor beta chains share one sample of origin, sequenced in a study of blood T cell repertoires in COVID-19. Method: immunoSEQ multiplex PCR; TCRdb's copy keeps in-frame clones and lacks some. The table lists about 130,000 clones, about nine tenths of them singletons. The sequencing sample was made of peripheral blood. The receptors stem from a man aged 50 or older with active COVID-19.

The V call is TRBV6-5, the J call TRBJ2-1, with D perhaps matching TRBD2 (5 bases). Germline values: CDR1 MNHEY, CDR2 SVGAGI. This CDR3 contains 13 residues. V was pared by 8 bases and J by 8 bases, with 16 bases between. CDR3 nucleotides: TGTGCCAGCCGACTAACTCTTAGACATGAGCAGTTCTTC. This translates into CASRLTLRHEQFF.

The chain has TRBV7-6 and TRBJ2-1; D possibly corresponds to TRBD1 (6 bases). Germline loops: CDR1 SGHVS, CDR2 FNYEAQ. This CDR3 has 15 amino acids. V lost 0 bases and J 2 bases, leaving 8 bases between the germline ends. CDR3 DNA sequence: TGTGCCAGCAGCTTAGCGGGACAAACCTACAATGAGCAGTTCTTC. It yields the protein CASSLAGQTYNEQFF. The full variable domain, in which reference TRBV7-6 and TRBJ2-1 provide the parts outside the CDR3, is GAGVSQSPRYKVTKRGQDVALRCDPISGHVSLYWYRQALGQGPEFLTYFNYEAQQDKSGLPNDRFSAERPEGSISTLTIQRTEQRDSAMYRCASSLAGQTYNEQFFGPGTRLTVL.

The chain recombines TRBV7-9 with TRBJ2-1; 8 nucleotides agree with TRBD2. Germline V gene sequence: CDR1 SEHNR, CDR2 FQNEAQ (reference sequence). V shed 3 bases and J 9 bases; nucleotides not matched to a gene: 7. This CDR3 spans 14 amino acids. CDR3 sequence reads: CASSFGGAEGEQFF. In nucleotides, the CDR3 is TGTGCCAGCAGCTTCGGGGGGGCAGAGGGTGAGCAGTTCTTC. The full variable domain, with the rest looked up from reference TRBV7-9 and TRBJ2-1, is DTGVSQNPRHKITKRGQNVTFRCDPISEHNRLYWYRQTLGQGPEFLTYFQNEAQLEKSRLLSDRFSAERPKGSFSTLEIQRTEQGDSAMYLCASSFGGAEGEQFFGPGTRLTVL.

The chain joins TRBV5-4 to TRBJ1-6; 7 nucleotides match TRBD1. V was clipped by 3 bases and J by 5 bases; unmatched bases: 11. The germline CDR1 and CDR2 sequences are SGHNT and YYREEE (reference sequence). The CDR3 length is 17 residues. CDR3 sequence: CASSSLPGQINNSPLHF. CDR3 nucleotide sequence: TGTGCCAGCAGCTCTCTACCGGGACAGATCAATAATTCACCCCTCCACTTT.

The V and J genes are TRBV6-2 or TRBV6-3 and TRBJ1-1, with TRBD1 matching over 8 bases. V lost 5 bases and J lost 5; bases outside the gene matches: 4. This CDR3 contains 13 residues. Germline V CDR1 and CDR2: MNHEY, SVGEGT. CDR3 bases: TGTGCCAGCAGTCCCCGACAGGGGACTGAAGCTTTCTTT. It is translated as CASSPRQGTEAFF.

J is TRBJ1-1 and V is TRBV10-3; 9 nucleotides match TRBD1. The CDR3 is 16 amino acids. Per the germline V gene, CDR1 is ENHRY and CDR2 is SYGVKD. V trimming: 4 bases; J trimming: 5 bases; junction bases outside the gene matches: 11. CDR3 amino acids: CAISGHPDRGETEAFF. CDR3 DNA: TGTGCCATCAGTGGGCACCCAGACAGGGGGGAAACTGAAGCTTTCTTT.

Concerning this clone: An end of the junction does not agree with germline; a read error may underlie this. The rearrangement joins TRBV14 to TRBJ2-4; 7 bases are shared with TRBD1. The CDR3 is 12 residues long. Germline CDR1 reads SGHDN; CDR2 reads FVKESK. The DNA for the CDR3 is TGTGCCAGCAGCCAAGATAGGCAGGGGGTGAGCTTC. It is translated as CASSQDRQGVSF.

The table lists this clone with a few counts. The chain joins TRBV7-8 to TRBJ1-2; 10 bases are shared with TRBD1. In germline, CDR1 is SGHVS, CDR2 FQNEAQ. Trimming cost V 5 bases and J 7 bases; bases outside gene matches: 7. The CDR3 is 14 residues long. The CDR3 loop reads CASSPGTGAIGYTF. The CDR3 nucleotides read TGTGCCAGCAGCCCTGGGACAGGGGCCATTGGCTACACCTTC.

V usage is TRBV6-6 and J usage is TRBJ2-1, with D uncertain. This CDR3 region has 14 residues. Trimming took 10 bases from V and 0 from J, leaving 13 bases between them. The germline V gene has CDR1 MNHNY and CDR2 SVGAGI (reference sequence). This CDR3 is CATLSESSYNEQFF. Here the CDR3 DNA reads TGTGCCACCCTCTCGGAGAGCTCCTACAATGAGCAGTTCTTC.

The rearrangement uses TRBV18 and TRBJ1-1, with D possibly TRBD1 on 5 matching bases. CDR1 KGHSH and CDR2 LQKENI come from the germline V gene. V shed 8 bases and J shed 0 bases, with 16 bases lying between them. The CDR3 is made up of 15 amino acids. CDR3 in amino acids: CASATGLLMNTEAFF. The CDR3 DNA reads TGTGCCAGCGCTACAGGTCTCCTTATGAACACTGAAGCTTTCTTT. The full variable domain, completed using reference TRBV18 and TRBJ1-1, is NAGVMQNPRHLVRRRGQEARLRCSPMKGHSHVYWYRQLPEEGLKFMVYLQKENIIDESGMPKERFSAEFPKEGPSILRIQQVVRGDSAAYFCASATGLLMNTEAFFGQGTRLTVV.

As concerns this clone: The same CDR3 can be traced to other DNA sequences in this sample. The CDR3 DNA is TGTGCCAGCAGCGTAGGCGGGGGTAGCACAGATACGCAGTATTTT. Encoded protein: CASSVGGGSTDTQYF. V and J are TRBV9 and TRBJ2-3; 7 positions match TRBD2. Germline V gene lookup returns CDR1 SGDLS and CDR2 YYNGEE. The CDR3 length is 15 residues. V lost 0 bases to trimming and J lost 0 bases; unmatched junction nucleotides: 1. The entire variable domain, with the rest obtained from reference TRBV9 and TRBJ2-3, is as follows: DSGVTQTPKHLITATGQRVTLRCSPRSGDLSVYWYQQSLDQGLQFLIQYYNGEERAKGNILERFSAQQFPDLHSELNLSSLELGDSALYFCASSVGGGSTDTQYFGPGTRLTVL.

The sample holds one count of this clone. The chain couples TRBV27 to TRBJ2-3, with D possibly TRBD2 on 5 matching bases. Per the germline V gene, CDR1 is MNHEY and CDR2 is SMNVEV (reference sequence). V was shortened by 1 base and J by 2 bases, with 10 bases between the two germline ends. The CDR3 sequence is 15 residues long. As DNA, the CDR3 is TGTGCCAGCAGTTTATATCGGGGTCCCACAGATACGCAGTATTTT. Amino acid sequence: CASSLYRGPTDTQYF.

The V gene is TRBV18, the J gene TRBJ1-5, with a weak D call TRBD1 (6 bases). The V end lost 2 bases, the J end lost 0 bases, and 23 bases lay between the germline ends. Germline loops: CDR1 KGHSH, CDR2 LQKENI. This CDR3 region has 20 residues. Here the CDR3 reads CASSPSPSPWGLTSNQPQHF. The CDR3 nucleotides read TGTGCCAGCTCACCAAGCCCAAGCCCTTGGGGGCTGACTAGCAATCAGCCCCAGCATTTT.

This rearrangement joins TRBV5-1 to TRBJ2-1; TRBD1 matches at 7 bases. With 3 bases clipped from V and 4 bases from J, the junction kept 4 bases outside the gene matches. This CDR3 spans 14 amino acids. Per the germline V gene, CDR1 is SGHRS and CDR2 is YFSETQ. The CDR3 here is CASSSLQGYNEQFF. CDR3 sequence (DNA): TGCGCCAGCAGCTCCTTACAGGGGTACAATGAGCAGTTCTTC.

V is TRBV3-1 (or the pseudogene TRBV3-2) and J is TRBJ1-2; 8 nucleotides line up with TRBD1. V was pared by 5 bases and J by 8 bases, with 7 bases of the junction left unmatched. Germline V gene sequence: CDR1 LGHDT, CDR2 YNNKEL (reference sequence). The CDR3 length is 13 residues. The CDR3 here is CASSTDRVEGYTF. CDR3 coding DNA: TGTGCCAGCAGCACGGACAGGGTGGAGGGCTACACCTTC.

J is TRBJ1-2 and V is TRBV5-6; possible D gene TRBD1, 5 bases. CDR3 length: 14 amino acids. The germline CDR1 and CDR2 sequences are SGHDT and YYEEEE. V dropped 5 bases and J dropped 3 bases, with 14 bases sitting between them. The CDR3: CASRVQGSDYGYTF. CDR3 nucleotide sequence: TGTGCCAGCAGAGTCCAGGGTTCCGACTATGGCTACACCTTC.

This clone has just one count. The chain has TRBV4-1 and TRBJ2-7, with D unclear. V was cut by 1 base and J by 3 bases, with 19 bases left in between. The CDR3 has 17 amino acids. Germline lookup yields CDR1 MGHRA and CDR2 YSYEKL. CDR3 sequence (DNA): TGCGCCAGCAGCCAAGTCAGATGGGCCCCCTTTCACTACGAGCAGTACGTC. Translation gives CASSQVRWAPFHYEQYV.